One TCR beta chain is described in this entry. This sample is part of a study of blood T cell repertoires in COVID-19. Overall study context: Material from acute and convalescent COVID-19 was sourced from the United States, Italy and Spain. The cDNA or gDNA used as material had been derived from T cells, B-cell-depleted T cells, or PBMCs.

In the authors' methods: From reference gene primer amplification, estimates of nucleated cell counts were derived. Only in-frame clones appear in the TCRdb table, and some are missing; sequencing was by immunoSEQ multiplex PCR. V and J calls and clone size are copied from that table; D and trimming were computed from the DNA. In the table there are just over 25,000 clones, 70% to 90% of which are singletons. The origin of this receptor is a man in his 70s with acute or convalescent COVID-19. The source material was peripheral blood.

The CDR3 DNA reads as TGTGCCAGCAGCCAGGACAGGGTCTCTGGAAACACCATATATTTT. Its protein product is CASSQDRVSGNTIYF. This rearrangement joins TRBV3-1 (or the pseudogene TRBV3-2) to TRBJ1-3; 8 bases are a match to TRBD1. V gave up 3 bases and J gave up 0 bases; unmatched junction bases: 1. The V gene's germline CDR1 is LGHDT and CDR2 YNNKEL (reference sequence). The CDR3 loop spans 15 amino acids.